The 30 T cell receptor beta chains below were found in one sample sequenced in a study of early T cells in non-severe SARS-CoV-2 infection. TCRdb reprocessed the 5' RACE reads with MiXCR, giving one entry per CDR3 protein. Among tens of thousands of distinct CDR3 sequences listed, around 21% were seen once. The starting material was whole blood, obtained at baseline. The receptor source for this set is an adult who was a healthcare worker with PCR-confirmed SARS-CoV-2 infection or an uninfected control (not recorded which).

J is TRBJ2-1 and V is TRBV27; D is possibly TRBD1 (6 bases). From germline, CDR1 is MNHEY and CDR2 SMNVEV (reference sequence). The CDR3 has 15 amino acids. The V end lost 8 bases, the J end lost 10 bases, and 24 bases lay between the germline ends. The CDR3 region is CASRGQGRLTGEQFF. DNA for the CDR3: TGTGCCAGCCGGGGTCAGGGGCGACTGACGGGAGAGCAGTTCTTC.

The table lists this clonotype with a few counts. CDR3 in amino acids: CSVALGIGNTIYF. The DNA of the CDR3 is TGCAGCGTTGCTTTGGGAATTGGAAACACCATATATTTT. The chain couples TRBV29-1 to TRBJ1-3; no reliable D call. This CDR3 spans 13 amino acids. V was shortened by 4 bases and J by 3 bases, with 10 bases between the two germline ends. Germline-derived CDR1 and CDR2 are SQVTM and ANQGSEA.

The chain has TRBV19 and TRBJ2-1; D remains ambiguous. Germline V gene lookup returns CDR1 LNHDA and CDR2 SQIVND (reference sequence). Trimming took off 2 bases at V and 10 bases at J, with 9 bases between the two ends. The CDR3 extends over 12 amino acids. CDR3: CASSITGREQFF. DNA for the CDR3: TGTGCCAGTAGTATAACCGGGCGGGAGCAGTTCTTC.

The DNA for the CDR3 is TGTGCCACCTCAAGACAGCACACCGGGGAGCTGTTTTTT. It translates to CATSRQHTGELFF. This chain uses TRBV7-9 with TRBJ2-2; D perhaps matches TRBD1 (5 bases). Trimming left V 10 bases short and J 3 bases short, with 12 bases between. The V gene's germline CDR1 is SEHNR and CDR2 FQNEAQ (reference sequence). CDR3 length: 13 amino acids. Drawing the rest from reference TRBV7-9 and TRBJ2-2, the complete variable domain is DTGVSQNPRHKITKRGQNVTFRCDPISEHNRLYWYRQTLGQGPEFLTYFQNEAQLEKSRLLSDRFSAERPKGSFSTLEIQRTEQGDSAMYLCATSRQHTGELFFGEGSRLTVL.

This sequence joins TRBV3-1 and TRBJ1-2; D is uncertain. Trimming cost V 5 bases and J 3 bases, with 13 bases left between them. The CDR3 is 14 residues long. Germline loops: CDR1 LGHDT, CDR2 YNNKEL (reference sequence). The CDR3 here is CASSKPGRDYGYTF. CDR3 DNA: TGTGCCAGCAGCAAACCCGGGCGTGACTATGGCTACACCTTC.

This rearrangement joins TRBV30 to TRBJ1-5, with D tentatively TRBD1 (5 bases). This CDR3 has 14 amino acids. V lost 2 bases to trimming and J lost 3 bases, with 11 bases between them. The germline CDR1 and CDR2 sequences are GTSNPN and SVGIG (reference sequence). The CDR3 sequence: CAWSLSGFNQPQHF. The CDR3 nucleotides read TGTGCCTGGAGTCTCTCAGGGTTCAATCAGCCCCAGCATTTT.

The table lists this clonotype with many counts. The chain links TRBV21-1 to TRBJ1-2; TRBD1 is the table's D call, not checked against the DNA. TRBV21-1 counts as a pseudogene. This CDR3 has 15 amino acids. The CDR3 is CASSKAGQGSYGYTF. Here the CDR3 DNA reads TGTGCCAGCAGCAAAGCGGGTCAGGGGAGCTATGGCTACACCTTC.

There are many counts of this clonotype. This rearrangement joins TRBV30 to TRBJ1-6; D gene ambiguous. V lost 3 bases and J lost 9, with 12 bases in between. CDR3 size: 13 residues. Germline CDR1 reads GTSNPN; CDR2 reads SVGIG (reference sequence). CDR3 residues: CAWSSQAASPLHF. The CDR3 DNA reads as TGTGCCTGGAGCTCTCAGGCAGCTTCACCCCTCCACTTT.

This clonotype was seen ten or more times. The V and J genes are TRBV14 and TRBJ2-1; D gene unclear. The V gene lost 2 bases and the J gene lost 4 bases, with 3 bases spanning the gap. The CDR3 covers 12 residues. Germline V CDR1 and CDR2: SGHDN, FVKESK. The CDR3 bases are TGTGCCAGCAGCCAACGGTACAATGAGCAGTTCTTC. Its protein is CASSQRYNEQFF.

The gene calls are TRBV5-5 and TRBJ1-6, with 7 bases aligning to TRBD1. The CDR3 consists of 14 residues. CDR1 SGHKS and CDR2 YYEKEE come from the germline V gene (reference sequence). The ends lost 1 base at V and 8 bases at J; junction bases unmatched: 3. CDR3 region: CASSLNRGDSPLHF. Here the CDR3 DNA reads TGTGCCAGCAGCTTGAACAGGGGAGATTCACCCCTCCACTTT. The whole variable domain, filled in from reference TRBV5-5 and TRBJ1-6, reads DAGVTQSPTHLIKTRGQQVTLRCSPISGHKSVSWYQQVLGQGPQFIFQYYEKEERGRGNFPDRFSARQFPNYSSELNVNALLLGDSALYLCASSLNRGDSPLHFGNGTRLTVT.

At least ten counts were recorded for this clonotype. V is TRBV20-1 and J is TRBJ2-7, with 7 positions matching TRBD1. The junction had 5 bases not matched to a gene; V was cut back by 3 bases and J by 0 bases. CDR1 and CDR2 from the germline V gene are DFQATT and SNEGSKA (reference sequence). The CDR3 runs to 14 residues. This chain's CDR3 is CSASLTGSSYEQYF. Written as DNA, the CDR3 is TGCAGTGCTAGCCTGACAGGGAGCTCCTACGAGCAGTACTTC.

The rearrangement links TRBV7-6 to TRBJ2-3, with 7 bases matching TRBD1. Germline V gene lookup returns CDR1 SGHVS and CDR2 FNYEAQ. Germline trimming cut 5 bases from V and 5 bases from J; bases unmatched to any gene: 7. The CDR3 covers 14 residues. The CDR3 loop is CASSLTGHGDTQYF. CDR3 DNA sequence: TGTGCCAGCAGCCTGACAGGGCATGGAGATACGCAGTATTTT. Full variable domain (outside the CDR3, taken from reference TRBV7-6 and TRBJ2-3): GAGVSQSPRYKVTKRGQDVALRCDPISGHVSLYWYRQALGQGPEFLTYFNYEAQQDKSGLPNDRFSAERPEGSISTLTIQRTEQRDSAMYRCASSLTGHGDTQYFGPGTRLTVL.

The chain couples TRBV28 to TRBJ2-1, with D unresolved. Germline CDR1 MDHEN, CDR2 SYDVKM. V lost 7 bases, J lost 7 bases, and 11 bases lay in between. CDR3 size: 12 residues. DNA for the CDR3: TGTGCCAGCATGAACAGTTGGAATGAGCAGTTCTTC. Encoded protein: CASMNSWNEQFF.

This clonotype showed up just a few times. This rearrangement joins TRBV5-1 to TRBJ1-1; D gene ambiguous. The CDR3 totals 16 residues. Germline CDR1 is SGHRS and CDR2 is YFSETQ. With 0 bases removed from V and 1 base from J, the gap between germline ends came to 13 bases. The CDR3 DNA reads as TGCGCCAGCAGCTTGGTGAAGGAAGGATGGAACACTGAAGCTTTCTTT. Residues: CASSLVKEGWNTEAFF.

The rearrangement links TRBV6-1 to TRBJ2-3, with D possibly matching TRBD1 (5 bases). V was clipped by 6 bases and J by 3 bases, with 10 bases between them. This CDR3 comprises 13 residues. Germline V gives CDR1 MNHNS, CDR2 SASEGT. This chain's CDR3 is CASRGPGTDTQYF. CDR3 coding DNA: TGTGCCAGCAGGGGGCCCGGGACAGATACGCAGTATTTT.

This clonotype was observed a handful of times. The chain uses TRBV5-1 and TRBJ2-5; D unclear. This CDR3 contains 14 residues. The V gene lost 4 bases and the J gene lost 4 bases, with 14 bases spanning the gap. From germline, CDR1 is SGHRS and CDR2 YFSETQ. CDR3 nucleotides: TGCGCCAGCAGCCCCCCCGGAAACTCAGAGACCCAGTACTTC. Its protein is CASSPPGNSETQYF. The complete variable domain, with remaining parts taken from reference TRBV5-1 and TRBJ2-5, reads KAGVTQTPRYLIKTRGQQVTLSCSPISGHRSVSWYQQTPGQGLQFLFEYFSETQRNKGNFPGRFSGRQFSNSRSEMNVSTLELGDSALYLCASSPPGNSETQYFGPGTRLLVL.

This clonotype was observed a few times. This sequence joins TRBV24-1 and TRBJ2-3; D is undetermined. The CDR3 is 14 amino acids. The germline gives CDR1 KGHDR, CDR2 SFDVKD. Trimming removed 4 bases at V and 6 bases at J, with 13 bases between. The CDR3 sequence: CATSDPATDDTQYF. In DNA, the CDR3 is TGTGCCACCAGTGACCCCGCGACTGATGATACGCAGTATTTT.

The chain recombines TRBV14 with TRBJ1-1, with D tentatively TRBD1 (5 bases). The germline V and J ends were trimmed by 5 bases and 8 bases, with 12 bases remaining between them. CDR3 length equals 12 residues. Germline V gives CDR1 SGHDN, CDR2 FVKESK. The CDR3: CASSSSGEEAFF. Here the CDR3 DNA reads TGTGCCAGCAGCTCCTCGGGGGAAGAAGCTTTCTTT. Based on the CDR3 plus reference TRBV14 and TRBJ1-1, the full variable domain is EAGVTQFPSHSVIEKGQTVTLRCDPISGHDNLYWYRRVMGKEIKFLLHFVKESKQDESGMPNNRFLAERTGGTYSTLKVQPAELEDSGVYFCASSSSGEEAFFGQGTRLTVV.

This clonotype has just a few counts. The chain couples TRBV9 to TRBJ2-7; D gene ambiguous. Germline V gene data show CDR1 as SGDLS and CDR2 as YYNGEE. With 3 bases removed from V and 5 bases from J, the gap between germline ends came to 15 bases. CDR3 length: 14 residues. CDR3 sequence: CASSARQREDEQYF. The CDR3 nucleotides read TGTGCCAGCAGCGCACGACAAAGAGAGGACGAGCAGTACTTC.

The V and J genes are TRBV2 and TRBJ1-1, with D hard to call. Germline-derived CDR1 and CDR2 are SNHLY and FYNNEI. The CDR3 loop spans 13 amino acids. With 5 bases removed from V and 1 base from J, the gap between germline ends came to 8 bases. The CDR3 region is CASSTTTNTEAFF. The DNA for the CDR3 is TGTGCCAGCAGTACGACAACGAACACTGAAGCTTTCTTT.

J is TRBJ1-1 and V is TRBV15; perhaps TRBD1 as D (6 bases). With 9 bases removed from V and 3 bases from J, the gap between germline ends came to 20 bases. The CDR3 contains 15 residues. CDR1 and CDR2 from the germline V gene are LNHNV and YYDKDF (reference sequence). The DNA of the CDR3 is TGTGCCACAGCAGCGGGCAGGGGTTTTGACACTGAAGCTTTCTTT. This gives the protein CATAAGRGFDTEAFF. The full variable domain, rest sourced from reference TRBV15 and TRBJ1-1, is DAMVIQNPRYQVTQFGKPVTLSCSQTLNHNVMYWYQQKSSQAPKLLFHYYDKDFNNEADTPDNFQSRRPNTSFCFLDIRSPGLGDTAMYLCATAAGRGFDTEAFFGQGTRLTVV.

The chain is built from TRBV20-1 and TRBJ1-3; 8 bases align to TRBD1. The V and J ends lost 4 bases and 1 base, in that order; junction bases with no gene match: 3. This CDR3 comprises 14 residues. The germline gives CDR1 DFQATT, CDR2 SNEGSKA (reference sequence). The DNA of the CDR3 is TGCAGTGCTAAGGACAGGGTTTCTGGAAACACCATATATTTT. Translation gives CSAKDRVSGNTIYF.

This clonotype was seen only a few times. The gene calls are TRBV3-1 and TRBJ2-6; D unclear. This CDR3 spans 16 amino acids. The germline gives CDR1 LGHDT, CDR2 YNNKEL (reference sequence). The germline V and J ends were trimmed by 0 bases and 4 bases, with 10 bases remaining between them. DNA for the CDR3: TGTGCCAGCAGCCAAGAACGCATTCTAGGGGCCAACGTCCTGACTTTC. Translation: CASSQERILGANVLTF.

For the CDR3, the DNA is TGTGCCAGCAGTTTAGATCCGGGACTAGCGGGGGTTAATGAGCAGTTCTTC. This gives the protein CASSLDPGLAGVNEQFF. The chain joins TRBV12-3 or TRBV12-4 to TRBJ2-1, with TRBD2 matching 14 bases. V dropped 1 base and J dropped 7; count of bases not matched to a gene: 6. The CDR3 sequence is 17 residues long.

The gene calls are TRBV7-8 and TRBJ2-1; a possible D gene is TRBD2 (6 bases). Germline CDR1 reads SGHVS; CDR2 reads FQNEAQ. V lost 6 bases to trimming and J lost 8 bases, with 17 bases between them. The CDR3 covers 14 residues. In DNA form, the CDR3 reads TGTGCCAGCAGGGGGAGGAAGTCGGAGGATGAGCAGTTCTTC. This translates into CASRGRKSEDEQFF.

The chain joins TRBV28 to TRBJ1-4; D may be TRBD1 (5 bases). The CDR3 length is 14 residues. V was cut by 4 bases and J by 8 bases, with 14 bases left in between. Germline lookup yields CDR1 MDHEN and CDR2 SYDVKM. CDR3 nucleotide sequence: TGTGCCAGCAGTTCCGGGACCTCGAGGGAAAAACTGTTTTTT. It encodes CASSSGTSREKLFF.

The chain combines TRBV6-6 with TRBJ1-5; a possible D gene is TRBD1 (5 bases). Germline V lookup: CDR1 MNHNY, CDR2 SVGAGI (reference sequence). Trimming shortened V by 4 bases and J by 6 bases, and 13 bases separated the two germline ends. The CDR3 totals 14 residues. In DNA, the CDR3 is TGTGCCAGCAGTTGGGGAGGGGAGGGTCAGCCCCAGCATTTT. Protein: CASSWGGEGQPQHF.

The chain has TRBV6-1 and TRBJ1-1; D is uncertain. This CDR3 spans 12 amino acids. V was clipped by 2 bases and J by 4 bases, with 5 bases between them. CDR1 is MNHNS and CDR2 is SASEGT in the germline V gene. The CDR3 loop is CASSERGTEAFF. CDR3 nucleotide sequence: TGTGCCAGCAGTGAACGCGGCACTGAAGCTTTCTTT.

In its sample, this clonotype was seen a few times. The V and J genes are TRBV7-8 and TRBJ2-5, with 9 bases aligning to TRBD1. Germline V gene lookup returns CDR1 SGHVS and CDR2 FQNEAQ. V trimming: 4 bases; J trimming: 5 bases; junction bases outside the gene matches: 14. This CDR3 has 17 residues. CDR3 sequence reads: CASSSQPPGQGSETQYF. The CDR3 coding sequence is TGTGCCAGCAGCTCTCAGCCCCCGGGACAGGGTTCGGAGACCCAGTACTTC. The complete variable domain, with remaining parts taken from reference TRBV7-8 and TRBJ2-5, reads GAGVSQSPRYKVAKRGQDVALRCDPISGHVSLFWYQQALGQGPEFLTYFQNEAQLDKSGLPSDRFFAERPEGSVSTLKIQRTQQEDSAVYLCASSSQPPGQGSETQYFGPGTRLLVL.

The J gene is TRBJ2-5, the V gene TRBV10-3, with unresolved D. The V end was cut by 8 bases, the J end by 1 base, with 11 bases between. The CDR3 runs 13 residues. Germline V lookup: CDR1 ENHRY, CDR2 SYGVKD. CDR3 nucleotides: TGTGCCATCGGTCTCCAGCTCCAAGAGACCCAGTACTTC. Translated: CAIGLQLQETQYF.